A selection of T cell receptor beta chains follows, all from one sample in a study of T cells in Graves' hyperthyroidism and ophthalmopathy. Each CDR3 protein is one row after TCRdb ran MiXCR on the multiplex PCR reads. The table lists more than 500,000 distinct CDR3 sequences, 46% of them singletons. Sequencing used peripheral blood or thyroid tissue (not recorded which). These receptors came from an adult woman with Graves' disease, either hyperthyroidism or ophthalmopathy (not recorded which). Both conserved end residues are part of each CDR3.

V,J,CDR3
TRBV10-3,TRBJ2-6,CAISESVFLRTEAF
TRBV20-1,TRBJ1-1,CSAGWGGPPLEAFF
TRBV6-5,TRBJ2-5,CASSSTGDGTQYF
TRBV29-1,TRBJ2-7,CSVERQGAYEQYF
TRBV29-1,TRBJ1-1,CSVRVRDTEAFF
TRBV10-3,TRBJ1-2,CAITATGSSTEPYGYTF
TRBV24-1,TRBJ2-2,CATKDPRSGELFF
TRBV4-1,TRBJ1-1,CASSPHRLTEAFF
TRBV7-2,TRBJ2-5,CASSLALPVTGETQYF
TRBV7-6,TRBJ2-7,CASSLTGLDSSYEQYF
TRBV24-1,TRBJ2-5,CATSDKGLAGGGAETQYF
TRBV10-3,TRBJ1-5,CASRTEGREPQHF
TRBV29-1,TRBJ2-7,CSVEATDRPYEQYF
TRBV14,TRBJ1-5,CAIRSGMRAERAGSQPQHF
TRBV5-1,TRBJ2-7,CASSLVPGQGNGYEQYF
TRBV29-1,TRBJ2-7,CSVRGGGGYEQYF
TRBV4-1,TRBJ1-5,CASSQAGGGQPQHF
TRBV28,TRBJ1-4,CASSLGIKVEKLFF
TRBV11-2,TRBJ1-2,CASSNRQGFTNYGYTF
TRBV7-9,TRBJ2-5,CASSQEGRPFIQETQYF
TRBV7-9,TRBJ2-5,CATLQPPQETQYF
TRBV15,TRBJ1-5,CATSREGQGGQPQHF
TRBV7-7,TRBJ2-2,CASSSGTRNTGELFF
TRBV27,TRBJ1-1,CASSSPGNTEAFF
TRBV12-3/TRBV12-4,TRBJ1-2,CASSRGIWDRSGYTF
TRBV29-1,TRBJ2-2,CSVGQSLNTGELFF
TRBV4-1,TRBJ1-2,CASSQEGTGGFFGYTF
TRBV10-2,TRBJ2-7,CASTEQGAREQYF
TRBV15,TRBJ1-2,CATSRDLGYNYGYTF
TRBV7-6,TRBJ1-2,CASSLGPDSGYTF
TRBV29-1,TRBJ1-2,CSVRMGGYGYTF
TRBV15,TRBJ1-5,CATSRDRVRGFEPQHF
TRBV28,TRBJ1-1,CASTTRAGNTEAFF
TRBV2,TRBJ1-1,CASSEGPSGTEAFF
TRBV2,TRBJ2-5,CASIRTGTGQETQYF
TRBV3-1,TRBJ2-1,CASSHTSWGSYNEQFF
TRBV12-3/TRBV12-4,TRBJ1-6,CASSHSTGVSPLHF
TRBV19,TRBJ1-2,CASSPRTSGTVYGYTF
TRBV2,TRBJ1-5,CASMQGEQPQHF
TRBV5-1,TRBJ1-5,CASSLGQNQPQHF
TRBV9,TRBJ1-2,CASSLNGLADYGYTF
TRBV30,TRBJ1-5,CAWSMSLNQPQHF
TRBV7-2,TRBJ2-5,CASSSQSVLAGGETQYF
TRBV7-9,TRBJ1-4,CASSLAPRWSSTNEKLFF
TRBV25-1,TRBJ2-7,CTNRGPIYEQYF
TRBV6-2/TRBV6-3,TRBJ2-5,CASSYTGQKETQYF
TRBV24-1,TRBJ1-5,CATSEDRFRPQHF
TRBV5-1,TRBJ1-1,CASSPRQGARKNTEAFF
TRBV7-2,TRBJ2-7,CASSQIRGIHYEQYF
TRBV7-9,TRBJ1-1,CASSSPGGTGTAFF
TRBV6-5,TRBJ2-7,CASSSYGTGKDEQYF
TRBV20-1,TRBJ2-7,CSARDLRDSVSSYEQYF
TRBV25-1,TRBJ2-7,CASARGSLSEQYF
TRBV10-3,TRBJ2-5,CAISGNSGSLQETQYF
TRBV20-1,TRBJ2-2,CSASFGTATGELFF
TRBV2,TRBJ2-7,CASRTSEYEQYF
TRBV19,TRBJ1-5,CASSRGRIGNQPQHF
TRBV5-5,TRBJ2-3,CASSRWTVVTDTQYF
TRBV13,TRBJ1-1,CASSLGAGGFGTEAFF
TRBV29-1,TRBJ2-5,CSVGRGQETQYF